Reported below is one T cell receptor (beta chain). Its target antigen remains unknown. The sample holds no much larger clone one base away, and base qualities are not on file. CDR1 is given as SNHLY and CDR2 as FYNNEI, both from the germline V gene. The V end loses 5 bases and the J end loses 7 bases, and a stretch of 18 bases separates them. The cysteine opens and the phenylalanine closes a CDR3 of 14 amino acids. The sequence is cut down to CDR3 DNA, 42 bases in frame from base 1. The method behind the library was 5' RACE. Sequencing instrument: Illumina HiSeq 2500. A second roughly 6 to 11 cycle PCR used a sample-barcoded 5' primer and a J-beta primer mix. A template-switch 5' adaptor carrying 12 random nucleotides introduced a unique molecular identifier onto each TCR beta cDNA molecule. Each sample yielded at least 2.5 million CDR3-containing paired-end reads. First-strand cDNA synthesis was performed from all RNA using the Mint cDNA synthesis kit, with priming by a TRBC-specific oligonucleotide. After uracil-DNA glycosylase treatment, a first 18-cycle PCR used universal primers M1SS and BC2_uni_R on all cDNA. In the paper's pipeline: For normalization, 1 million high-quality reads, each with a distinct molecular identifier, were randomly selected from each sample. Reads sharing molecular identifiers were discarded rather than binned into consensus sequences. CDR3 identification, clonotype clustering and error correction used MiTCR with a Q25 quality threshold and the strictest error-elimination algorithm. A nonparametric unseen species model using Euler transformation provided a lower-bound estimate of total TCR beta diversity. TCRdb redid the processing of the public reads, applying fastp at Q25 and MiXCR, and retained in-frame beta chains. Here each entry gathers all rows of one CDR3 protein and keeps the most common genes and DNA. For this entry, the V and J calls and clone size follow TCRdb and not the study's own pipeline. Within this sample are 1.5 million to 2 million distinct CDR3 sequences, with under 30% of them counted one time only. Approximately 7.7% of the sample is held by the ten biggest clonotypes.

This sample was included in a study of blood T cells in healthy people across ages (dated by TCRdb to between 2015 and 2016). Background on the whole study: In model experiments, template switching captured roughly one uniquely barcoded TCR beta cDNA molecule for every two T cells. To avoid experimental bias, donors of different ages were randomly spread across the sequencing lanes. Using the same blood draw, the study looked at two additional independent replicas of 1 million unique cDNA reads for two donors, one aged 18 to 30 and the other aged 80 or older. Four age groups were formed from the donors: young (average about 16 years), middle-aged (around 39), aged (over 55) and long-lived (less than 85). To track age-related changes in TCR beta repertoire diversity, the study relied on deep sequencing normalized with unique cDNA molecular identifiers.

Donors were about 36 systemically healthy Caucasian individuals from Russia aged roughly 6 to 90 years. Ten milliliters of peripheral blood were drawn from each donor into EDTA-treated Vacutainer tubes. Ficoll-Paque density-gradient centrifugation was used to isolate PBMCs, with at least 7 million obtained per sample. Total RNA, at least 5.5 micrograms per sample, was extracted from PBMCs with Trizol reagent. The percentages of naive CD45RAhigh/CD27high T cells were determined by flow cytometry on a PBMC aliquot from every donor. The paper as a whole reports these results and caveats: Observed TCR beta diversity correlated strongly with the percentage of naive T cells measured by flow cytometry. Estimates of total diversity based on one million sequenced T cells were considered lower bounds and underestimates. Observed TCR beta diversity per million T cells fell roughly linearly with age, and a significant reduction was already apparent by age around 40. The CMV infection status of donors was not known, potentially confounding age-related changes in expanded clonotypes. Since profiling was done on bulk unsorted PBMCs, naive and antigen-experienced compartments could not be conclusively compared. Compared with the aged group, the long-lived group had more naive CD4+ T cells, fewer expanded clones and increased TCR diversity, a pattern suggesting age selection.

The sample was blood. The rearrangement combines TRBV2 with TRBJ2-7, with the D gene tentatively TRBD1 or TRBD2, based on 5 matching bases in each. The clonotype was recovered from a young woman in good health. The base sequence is TGTGCCAGCAGTAGTGACAGACGAGCGGAAGAGCAGTACTTC. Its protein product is CASSSDRRAEEQYF.